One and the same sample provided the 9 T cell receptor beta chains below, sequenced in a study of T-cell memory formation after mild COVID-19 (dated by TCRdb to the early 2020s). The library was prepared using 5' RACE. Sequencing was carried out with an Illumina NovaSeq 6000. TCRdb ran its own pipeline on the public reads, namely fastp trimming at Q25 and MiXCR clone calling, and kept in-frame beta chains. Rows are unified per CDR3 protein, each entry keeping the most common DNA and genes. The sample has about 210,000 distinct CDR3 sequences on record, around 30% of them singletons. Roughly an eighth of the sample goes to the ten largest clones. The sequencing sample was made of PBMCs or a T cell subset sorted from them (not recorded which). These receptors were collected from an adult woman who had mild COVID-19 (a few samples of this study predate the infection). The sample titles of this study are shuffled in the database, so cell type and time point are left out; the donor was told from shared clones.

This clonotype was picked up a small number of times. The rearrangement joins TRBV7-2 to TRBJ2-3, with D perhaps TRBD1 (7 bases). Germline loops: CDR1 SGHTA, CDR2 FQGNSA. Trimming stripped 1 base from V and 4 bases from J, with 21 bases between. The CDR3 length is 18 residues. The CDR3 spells CASSLVATRGDGPDTQYF. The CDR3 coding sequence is TGTGCCAGCAGCTTAGTTGCCACCAGGGGGGATGGACCAGATACGCAGTATTTT.

As DNA, the CDR3 is TGTGCCAGCAGTCCGGAGGACGGCACTGAAGCTTTCTTT. Translating gives CASSPEDGTEAFF. The V gene is TRBV6-4, the J gene TRBJ1-1; D remains ambiguous. The germline gives CDR1 MRHNA, CDR2 SNTAGT. The CDR3 covers 13 residues. Trimming removed 5 bases at V and 4 bases at J, with 11 bases between.

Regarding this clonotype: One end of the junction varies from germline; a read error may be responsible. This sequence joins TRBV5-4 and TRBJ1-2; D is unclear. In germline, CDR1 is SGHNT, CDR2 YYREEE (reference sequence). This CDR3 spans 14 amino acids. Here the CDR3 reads CASRLKGGDYGDTF. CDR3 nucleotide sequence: TGTGCCAGCAGGCTGAAGGGAGGCGACTATGGCGACACCTTC. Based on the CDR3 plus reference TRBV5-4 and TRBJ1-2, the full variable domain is ETGVTQSPTHLIKTRGQQVTLRCSSQSGHNTVSWYQQALGQGPQFIFQYYREEENGRGNFPPRFSGLQFPNYSSELNVNALELDDSALYLCASRLKGGDYGDTFGSGTRLTVV.

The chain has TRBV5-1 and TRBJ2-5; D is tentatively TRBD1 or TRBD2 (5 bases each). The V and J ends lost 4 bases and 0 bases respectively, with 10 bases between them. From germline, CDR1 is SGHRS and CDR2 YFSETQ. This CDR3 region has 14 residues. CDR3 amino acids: CASSGGRYQETQYF. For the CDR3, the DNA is TGCGCCAGCAGCGGGGGACGGTACCAAGAGACCCAGTACTTC.

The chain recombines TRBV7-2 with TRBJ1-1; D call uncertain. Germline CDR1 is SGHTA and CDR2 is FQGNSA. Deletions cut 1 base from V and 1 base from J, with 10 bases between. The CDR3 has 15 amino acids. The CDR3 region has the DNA TGTGCCAGCAGCTTAGAAGGACTCACGAACACTGAAGCTTTCTTT. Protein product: CASSLEGLTNTEAFF.

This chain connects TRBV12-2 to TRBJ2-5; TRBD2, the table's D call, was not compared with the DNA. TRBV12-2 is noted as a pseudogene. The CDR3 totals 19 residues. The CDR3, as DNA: TGTGCAAGTCGCTTAGCCCTGGTGAGACTAGCGGTGTACCAAGAGACCCAGTACTTC. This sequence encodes CASRLALVRLAVYQETQYF.

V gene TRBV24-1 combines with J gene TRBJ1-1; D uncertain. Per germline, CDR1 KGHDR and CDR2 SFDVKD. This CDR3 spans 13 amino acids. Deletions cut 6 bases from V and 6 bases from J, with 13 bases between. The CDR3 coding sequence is TGTGCCACCAGTTCCCCAGAGTCGTCTGAAGCTTTCTTT. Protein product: CATSSPESSEAFF.

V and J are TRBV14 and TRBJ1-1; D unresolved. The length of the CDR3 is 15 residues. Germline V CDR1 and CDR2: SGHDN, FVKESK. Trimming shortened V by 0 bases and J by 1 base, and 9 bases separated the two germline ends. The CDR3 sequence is CASSQDIPGNTEAFF. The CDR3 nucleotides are TGTGCCAGCAGCCAAGATATCCCAGGGAACACTGAAGCTTTCTTT. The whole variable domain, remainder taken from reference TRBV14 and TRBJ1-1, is EAGVTQFPSHSVIEKGQTVTLRCDPISGHDNLYWYRRVMGKEIKFLLHFVKESKQDESGMPNNRFLAERTGGTYSTLKVQPAELEDSGVYFCASSQDIPGNTEAFFGQGTRLTVV.

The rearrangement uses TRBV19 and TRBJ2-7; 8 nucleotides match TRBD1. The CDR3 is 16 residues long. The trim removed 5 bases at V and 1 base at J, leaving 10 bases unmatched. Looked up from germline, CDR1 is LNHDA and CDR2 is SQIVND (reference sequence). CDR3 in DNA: TGTGCCAGTAGTTTACGTCAGGGGGCGAGGTCCTACGAGCAGTACTTC. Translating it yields CASSLRQGARSYEQYF.